This TCR beta chain came from a study of beta chain features in type 1 diabetes. The overall study: Sorted cells examined across all samples numbered 107,917,701. Study findings and constraints: The naive, central memory and Treg TCRB repertoires looked more alike in patients than they did in healthy donors. Insertions at VDJ junctions were less frequent in type 1 diabetes patients. These patients also deleted more nucleotides at the same junctions. When Type 1 diabetes patients were examined, their TCRB CDR3s proved moderately but significantly shorter in all four CD4+ subsets.

Expressed TCRB transcripts got sequenced, as all isolated RNA was reverse transcribed. The average output of naive, central memory and regulatory T cell samples was a few million reads. Only in-frame clones appear in the TCRdb table, and some are missing; sequencing was by immunoSEQ multiplex PCR. The sample has some 170,000 clones; 50% to 70% are singletons. As regards this clone: What it binds is not known.

This clonotype was sampled from a man under 40 with type 1 diabetes. Sequencing was carried out using naive CD4+ T cells from blood.

CDR3 bases: TGTGCCAGCAGCTTAGTTCGGAACACAGATACGCAGTATTTT. This sequence encodes CASSLVRNTDTQYF. This chain joins TRBV7-2 and TRBJ2-3; D call uncertain. Germline CDR1 and CDR2: SGHTA and FQGNSA. CDR3 size: 14 residues. Trimming took 1 base from V and 2 from J, leaving 7 bases between them.